This T cell receptor (beta chain) was documented in a study of control samples from healthy donors and cancer patients. Profiling relied on immunoSEQ multiplex PCR, and the TCRdb table lists in-frame clones only, not all of them. The table lists 150,000 to 200,000 clones, 90% to 95% of them singletons. CDR1 is SGDLS, CDR2 YYNGEE, per germline. V lost 3 bases and J lost 7; bases outside the gene matches: 6. The length of the CDR3 is 16 residues. The sequenced sample was blood. The source is a woman under 30 in good health. V and J are TRBV9 and TRBJ2-2, with 13 bases lining up with TRBD2. The CDR3 reads CASSELAGGPHGELFF. The CDR3 DNA follows: TGTGCCAGCAGCGAACTAGCGGGGGGGCCGCACGGGGAGCTGTTTTTT.